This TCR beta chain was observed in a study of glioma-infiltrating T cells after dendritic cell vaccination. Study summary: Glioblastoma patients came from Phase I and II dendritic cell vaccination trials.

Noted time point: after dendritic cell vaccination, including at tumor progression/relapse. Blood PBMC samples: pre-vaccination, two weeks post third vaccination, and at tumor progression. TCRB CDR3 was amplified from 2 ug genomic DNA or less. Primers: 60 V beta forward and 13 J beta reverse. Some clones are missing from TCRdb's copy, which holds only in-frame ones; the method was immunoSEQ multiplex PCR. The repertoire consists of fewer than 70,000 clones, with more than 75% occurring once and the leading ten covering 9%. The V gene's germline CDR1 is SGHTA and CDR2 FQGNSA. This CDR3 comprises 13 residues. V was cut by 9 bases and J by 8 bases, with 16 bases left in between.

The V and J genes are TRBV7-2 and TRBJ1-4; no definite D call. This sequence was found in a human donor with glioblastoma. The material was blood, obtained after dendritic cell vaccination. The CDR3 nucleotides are TGTGCCAGACCGAGCAATGAGCGAGAAAAACTGTTTTTT. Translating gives CARPSNEREKLFF.